This T cell receptor (beta chain) was sequenced for a study of T-cell memory formation after mild COVID-19. Overall study findings and caveats: CD4/CD8 balance held among clones contracting day 15 to 85, and later expanders leaned CD4+. Clones that contracted clustered mainly in CM and EM if CD4+ and in EMRA if CD8+.

This clonotype was counted a few times. Its antigen is not identified. There are 16 residues in the CDR3. Trimming took 3 bases from V and 2 from J; bases not matched to a gene: 11. Germline CDR1 is GTSNPN and CDR2 is SVGIG (reference sequence). TCRdb passed the 5' RACE reads through MiXCR, listing each CDR3 protein once. Among about 560,000 distinct CDR3 sequences, about a sixth were seen once, and the ten largest hold about 11%. This TCR derives from an adult woman who had mild COVID-19 (a few samples of this study predate the infection). Cell type and time point are not known. The sample taken for sequencing was PBMCs or a T cell subset sorted from them (not recorded which). This chain connects TRBV30 to TRBJ2-7; 9 bases are shared with TRBD1. The CDR3 DNA reads TGTGCCTGGAGCCAAATTCCGGGACAGGGCCCCTACGAGCAGTACTTC. This gives the protein CAWSQIPGQGPYEQYF.